This T cell receptor (beta chain) was captured in a study of blood T cell repertoires in COVID-19. Study in general: Researchers got acute and convalescent COVID-19 samples from the United States, Italy and Spain.

Clones were sequenced by immunoSEQ multiplex PCR, and TCRdb holds only the in-frame ones, with some missing. The sample has about 400,000 clones, 86% seen once; the top ten hold about 1.5%. J gave up 8 bases and V 0 bases, and 2 bases lay outside the gene matches. This CDR3 comprises 16 residues. Looked up from germline, CDR1 is MNHEY and CDR2 is SMNVEV (reference sequence). The sample was peripheral blood. V gene TRBV27 combines with J gene TRBJ1-6; 12 bases match TRBD1. This TCR came from a woman under 40 with active or convalescent COVID-19. The CDR3 DNA reads as TGTGCCAGCAGTTTATCGGGACAGGGGGCCTATTCACCCCTCCACTTT. It specifies CASSLSGQGAYSPLHF.